Listed below are T cell receptor beta chains from one sample, sequenced in a study of long-term antiretroviral therapy in people with HIV. The protocol was immunoSEQ multiplex PCR, while the TCRdb copy is restricted to in-frame clones and leaves out a portion. The table includes tens of thousands of clones, nearly 95% detected once. The sequenced sample was unsorted PBMCs, obtained 3.7 years after starting antiretroviral therapy. The receptors come from a woman in her fifties or sixties with HIV. CDR3s include the opening cysteine and the closing phenylalanine or tryptophan. Fields, in order: CDR3 DNA, CDR3 protein, D gene, V gene, clone size, J gene. D genes are given only for firm matches. Clone size, where shown, is once, few, many, or a class for clones that have expanded.

TGTGCCAGCAGCGGGTTGGGCGGGGGCCAATACGAGCAGTACTTC,CASSGLGGGQYEQYF,.,TRBV9,.,TRBJ2-7
TGTGCCAGCCGGACGGGACAAGGGCACGAGCAGTACTTC,CASRTGQGHEQYF,.,TRBV9,.,TRBJ2-7
TGTGCCAGCAGCACCTTACGGGGCTACGAGCAGTACTTC,CASSTLRGYEQYF,.,TRBV11-3,.,TRBJ2-7
TGTGCCAGCAGTGACTGGACAGGGGAAGAGACCCAGTACTTC,CASSDWTGEETQYF,TRBD1,TRBV6-6,.,TRBJ2-5
TGTGCCAGCAGTGAATCAGGCATATCGTCCGGGGAGCTGTTTTTT,CASSESGISSGELFF,.,TRBV6-4,.,TRBJ2-2
TGTGCCAGCAGTGAATTCTACCGACAACCCACAGATACGCAGTATTTT,CASSEFYRQPTDTQYF,.,TRBV6-1,once,TRBJ2-3
TGTGCCAGCAGCTTAATGGCGGGGAACACCGGGGAGCTGTTTTTT,CASSLMAGNTGELFF,.,TRBV7-3,once,TRBJ2-2
TGTGCCAGCAGTGAAGCGCGACAGGGTGGTCAGCCCCAGCATTTT,CASSEARQGGQPQHF,TRBD1,TRBV6-1,once,TRBJ1-5
TGTGCCATCAGTGAGTCCGGGTCATCTAATGAAAAACTGTTTTTT,CAISESGSSNEKLFF,.,TRBV10-3,.,TRBJ1-4
TGCGCCAGCAGCTTGGTTTCGTGGAACACCCACTATGGCTACACCTTC,CASSLVSWNTHYGYTF,.,TRBV5-1,once,TRBJ1-2
TGTGCCAGCGGATCGAGAATGAACACTGAAGCTTTCTTT,CASGSRMNTEAFF,.,TRBV27,.,TRBJ1-1
TGTGCCTGGAGCGGACGGACAGGGGGCTATGAAAAACTGTTTTTT,CAWSGRTGGYEKLFF,TRBD1,TRBV30,once,TRBJ1-4
TGTGCCAGCAGCCGGGGGGCCAACACCGGGGAGCTGTTTTTT,CASSRGANTGELFF,.,TRBV7-3,.,TRBJ2-2
TGTGCCAGCAGCTTAGGGCGCGGGTGGGCCGGGGAGCTGTTTTTT,CASSLGRGWAGELFF,.,TRBV11-2,.,TRBJ2-2
TGTGCCAGCAGCTTCCAGGACGATCAGCCCCAGCATTTT,CASSFQDDQPQHF,.,TRBV7-2,.,TRBJ1-5
TGTGCCAGCAGCCCTCTAGGGGCGAGGGACTATGGCTACACCTTC,CASSPLGARDYGYTF,.,TRBV14,.,TRBJ1-2
TGTGCCAGCAGCCAGACAGGGGGCCAAGAGACCCAGTACTTC,CASSQTGGQETQYF,TRBD1,TRBV5-4,.,TRBJ2-5
TGTGCCAGCAGTTTATCGAGGGGGGATGAAAAACTGTTTTTT,CASSLSRGDEKLFF,.,TRBV27,.,TRBJ1-4
TGTGCCAGTAGTTCAGGACAGGCGCCTTCCGATACGCAGTATTTT,CASSSGQAPSDTQYF,TRBD1,TRBV19,.,TRBJ2-3
TGTGCCAGCAGTTACGACAGCTCCTATAATTCACCCCTCCACTTT,CASSYDSSYNSPLHF,.,TRBV2,.,TRBJ1-6
TGTGCCAGCAGCTCCACAACTAATGAAAAACTGTTTTTT,CASSSTTNEKLFF,.,TRBV11-2,once,TRBJ1-4
TGTGCCAGCAGCGTAGGGGTTAGCGGGGGCGTCGAGCAGTACTTC,CASSVGVSGGVEQYF,TRBD2,TRBV9,once,TRBJ2-7
TGTGCCAGGCGACTCGGGACAACCCGCGGCTACACCTTC,CARRLGTTRGYTF,.,TRBV19,.,TRBJ1-2
TGTGCCAGCTCACCAGGGGGGGCTGGAAATCAGCCCCAGCATTTT,CASSPGGAGNQPQHF,.,TRBV18,.,TRBJ1-5
TGTGCCAGCAGTTACAGAGGAACTAACTATGGCTACACCTTC,CASSYRGTNYGYTF,.,TRBV6-5,.,TRBJ1-2
TGTGCCAGCAGCGCCAGCGGACAGGGTTTCTACGAGCAGTACTTC,CASSASGQGFYEQYF,TRBD1,TRBV11-2,.,TRBJ2-7
TGTGCCAGCAGCGTAGAAGGGACTAGCGGGGGGGAGCTGTTTTTT,CASSVEGTSGGELFF,TRBD2,TRBV9,.,TRBJ2-2
TGTGCCAGCAGCTTCCACAGGGTCGGTCTAGAGACCCAGTACTTC,CASSFHRVGLETQYF,.,TRBV11-2,.,TRBJ2-5
TGCGCCAGCAGCCAAGATTGGGGATCCGAGCAGTACTTC,CASSQDWGSEQYF,.,TRBV4-1,.,TRBJ2-7
TGTGCCAGCAGGGACAGAAACCTTAAATTAAACACTGAAGCTTTCTTT,CASRDRNLKLNTEAFF,.,TRBV7-9,once,TRBJ1-1
TGCGCCAGCAGCGTGCTACCAGGGGAAAGCACAGATACGCAGTATTTT,CASSVLPGESTDTQYF,.,TRBV5-1,.,TRBJ2-3
TGTGCCAGCAGCCCGGGTAGGGGGGAATCACCCCTCCACTTT,CASSPGRGESPLHF,.,TRBV9,.,TRBJ1-6
TGTGCCAATACCCGGGACAGTGGCACCGGGGAGCTGTTTTTT,CANTRDSGTGELFF,TRBD1,TRBV6-1,.,TRBJ2-2
TGCAGCGTGGAGACTAGCGGGGGCGGGAATGAGCAGTTCTTC,CSVETSGGGNEQFF,TRBD2,TRBV29-1,.,TRBJ2-1
TGTGCTAGTGGTTTGATAAGCGGGGCAGTGGGCACCGGGGAGCTGTTTTTT,CASGLISGAVGTGELFF,TRBD2,TRBV12-5,.,TRBJ2-2
TGTGCCAGCAGCCAAAGGTCGTGGCTGTTTTTT,CASSQRSWLFF,.,TRBV14,.,TRBJ2-2
TGTGCCTGGAGTGGTAAGGGCCCAGAGACCCAGTACTTC,CAWSGKGPETQYF,.,TRBV30,.,TRBJ2-5
TGTGCCAGCAGATACAGGGAATACACCGGGGAGCTGTTTTTT,CASRYREYTGELFF,.,TRBV6-1,.,TRBJ2-2
TGTGCCAGCAGTGAGGCAGCCGGAGAGACCCAGTACTTC,CASSEAAGETQYF,.,TRBV25-1,.,TRBJ2-5
TGCGCCAGCAGCCATCTAGCGGGCCCCCAAGTATCGGAGCAGTTCTTC,CASSHLAGPQVSEQFF,TRBD2,TRBV4-1,.,TRBJ2-1
TGTGCCTGGAGCCGCGGGACAGGCGAAGCTGAAGCTTTCTTT,CAWSRGTGEAEAFF,TRBD1,TRBV30,.,TRBJ1-1
TGTGCCAGCAGCCAAGTTAACTCTGGAAACACCATATATTTT,CASSQVNSGNTIYF,.,TRBV4-2,.,TRBJ1-3
TGTGCCAGCTCAAGTGGACGAGAGACCCAGTACTTC,CASSSGRETQYF,.,TRBV2,.,TRBJ2-5
TGTGCCAGCAGCATTCCGGGTCAAAACTACGAGCAGTACTTC,CASSIPGQNYEQYF,.,TRBV5-4,.,TRBJ2-7
TGTGCCAGCAGCTTGTCCGAGGGGGCGCGAGCGTATGGCTACACCTTC,CASSLSEGARAYGYTF,TRBD1,TRBV5-6,.,TRBJ1-2
TGTGCCAGCTCACCACCAGGACAGGGGAAGATCTACGAGCAGTACTTC,CASSPPGQGKIYEQYF,TRBD1,TRBV18,.,TRBJ2-7
TGTGCCAGCAGCAACCGGGTTCACTCTGGAAACACCATATATTTT,CASSNRVHSGNTIYF,.,TRBV6-5,.,TRBJ1-3